This is a list of T cell receptor beta chains from one sample in a study of blood T cell repertoires in COVID-19. The data were produced by immunoSEQ multiplex PCR, yet TCRdb's version contains in-frame clones alone and is incomplete. The sample shows approximately 130,000 clones, 70% to 90% of them seen only once. The source material was peripheral blood. The source of these receptors is a woman in her 50s who had recovered from COVID-19. Both conserved end residues are part of each CDR3. Clone size is shown for a subset of rows, as once, few, many or a class of expanded clone.

length: 13; size: NA; V: TRBV30; CDR3: CAWSLRDGETQYF
length: 16; size: NA; V: TRBV5-5; CDR3: CASSSLGGTANSPLHF
length: 16; size: NA; V: TRBV19; CDR3: CASADRGIVANEKLFF
length: 15; size: NA; V: TRBV18; CDR3: CASSPRDRAYTEAFF
length: 13; size: NA; V: TRBV7-9; CDR3: CASSTGVGDTQYF
length: 13; size: NA; V: TRBV11-3; CDR3: CASSPNRVHEQYF
length: 12; size: NA; V: TRBV10-3; CDR3: CATRNIGEPQHF
length: 15; size: NA; V: TRBV5-1; CDR3: CASSLAGTENEKLFF
length: 16; size: NA; V: TRBV20-1; CDR3: CSASGSFRGGDQPQHF
length: 16; size: few; V: TRBV27; CDR3: CASSSDKGDYNSPLHF
length: 14; size: NA; V: TRBV30; CDR3: CAWSGGTGNSPLHF
length: 17; size: NA; V: TRBV18; CDR3: CASSPSPGTGFSYEQYF
length: 12; size: once; V: TRBV11-2; CDR3: CASSLDPQKQYF
length: 12; size: NA; V: TRBV27; CDR3: CASSPQGNIQYF
length: 18; size: NA; V: TRBV3-1/TRBV3-2; CDR3: CASSQDTIRDRAAYEQYF
length: 14; size: NA; V: TRBV30; CDR3: CAWSVGRAGNTIYF
length: 15; size: NA; V: TRBV5-5; CDR3: CASSLVAATNEKLFF
length: 17; size: NA; V: TRBV15; CDR3: CATSRDRLGGKSTEAFF
length: 15; size: NA; V: TRBV18; CDR3: CASSPPGLQPYGYTF
length: 15; size: NA; V: TRBV4-2; CDR3: CASSQPNRGRNGYTF
length: 12; size: NA; V: TRBV7-9; CDR3: CASMEDYTEAFF
length: 16; size: NA; V: TRBV9; CDR3: CASSAPGGSLGNTIYF
length: 13; size: NA; V: TRBV2; CDR3: CASSDVVGGTQYF